What follows describes a single T cell receptor (beta chain). This entry belongs to a study of cytomegalovirus exposure and HLA in healthy donors. Primers included in the PCR were 60 Vbeta and 13 Jbeta primers. Method: immunoSEQ multiplex PCR; TCRdb's copy keeps in-frame clones and lacks some. In the table there are about 160,000 clones, over 80% of which are singletons. Germline V lookup: CDR1 MNHEY, CDR2 SMNVEV (reference sequence). The CDR3 sequence is 17 residues long. V lost 3 bases to trimming and J lost 5 bases; unmatched junction nucleotides: 9. The sample taken for sequencing was PBMCs. The sequence was obtained from a male donor in good health and CMV-seropositive. V and J are TRBV27 and TRBJ2-7; the match to TRBD2 covers 14 bases. The CDR3 reads CASSFLGTSGSHNEQYF. The CDR3 nucleotides are TGTGCCAGCAGTTTTCTGGGGACTAGCGGGAGTCACAACGAGCAGTACTTC.